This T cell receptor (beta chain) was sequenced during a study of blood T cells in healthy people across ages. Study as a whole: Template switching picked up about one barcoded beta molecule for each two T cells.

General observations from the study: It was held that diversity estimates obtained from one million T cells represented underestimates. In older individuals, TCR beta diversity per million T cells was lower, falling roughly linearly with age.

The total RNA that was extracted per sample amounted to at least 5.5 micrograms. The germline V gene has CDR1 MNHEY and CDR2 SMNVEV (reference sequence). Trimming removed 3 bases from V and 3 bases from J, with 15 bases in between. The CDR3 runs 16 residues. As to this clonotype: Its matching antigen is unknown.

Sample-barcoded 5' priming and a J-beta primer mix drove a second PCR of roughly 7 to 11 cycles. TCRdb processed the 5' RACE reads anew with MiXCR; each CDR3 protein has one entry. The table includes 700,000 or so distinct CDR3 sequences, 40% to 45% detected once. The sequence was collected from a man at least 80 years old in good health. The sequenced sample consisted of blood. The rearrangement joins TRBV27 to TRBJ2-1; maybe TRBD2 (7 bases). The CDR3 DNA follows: TGTGCCAGCAGTTTTTCTGTTAGGGGGGGCTACAATGAGCAGTTCTTC. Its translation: CASSFSVRGGYNEQFF.